This is a list of T cell receptor beta chains from one sample in a study of T cell repertoires in cytomegalovirus infection. TCRdb independently ran MiXCR on the reads; one entry per CDR3 protein. The sample gives some 400,000 distinct CDR3 sequences, under 40% of which show up once; around 15% is in the top ten. What was sequenced was PBMCs. The receptors stem from a human donor in good health (CMV status not recorded). Some clones in this sample may be carry-over from other donors' samples. The CDR3 runs from the conserved cysteine through the conserved F or W. Fields, in order: clone size, V gene, D gene, J gene, CDR3 protein, CDR3 DNA. A D gene is named only where the DNA matches it firmly. The size of a clone is reported for some rows only, either as once, few or many, or as a class for expanded clones.

>.|TRBV19|.|TRBJ1-4
CASRKGQKNEKLFF
TGTGCCAGTAGAAAGGGGCAGAAAAATGAAAAACTGTTTTTT
>.|TRBV12-5|TRBD2|TRBJ2-1
CASGRGTGGEPINEQFF
TGTGCTAGTGGTCGGGGGACGGGAGGAGAACCGATCAATGAGCAGTTCTTC
>many|TRBV7-8|.|TRBJ2-5
CASSSDQRNRETQYF
TGTGCCAGCAGCTCGGACCAACGGAACCGCGAGACCCAGTACTTC
>.|TRBV28|.|TRBJ2-1
CASSPDPGSNYNEQFF
TGTGCCAGCAGCCCGGACCCAGGGTCCAACTACAATGAGCAGTTCTTC
>.|TRBV20-1|TRBD1|TRBJ2-4
CSALDRRENIQYF
TGCAGTGCTTTGGACAGGCGAGAAAACATTCAGTACTTC
>many|TRBV12-3/TRBV12-4|TRBD2|TRBJ2-7
CASSLVGTSGPYEQYF
TGTGCCAGCAGTTTAGTCGGGACTAGCGGGCCCTACGAGCAGTACTTC
>.|TRBV28|.|TRBJ2-7
CASSLVDSYYEQYF
TGTGCCAGCAGTTTAGTGGACAGTTACTACGAGCAGTACTTC
>once|TRBV27|.|TRBJ1-3
CSSSSTSGNTIYF
TGTTCCAGCAGTTCGACCTCTGGAAACACCATATATTTT
>.|TRBV7-2|TRBD1|TRBJ2-5
CASSSDRVFWETQYF
TGTGCCAGCAGCTCGGACAGGGTTTTTTGGGAGACCCAGTACTTC
>many|TRBV7-2|TRBD2|TRBJ2-7
CASSPGRGVTYEQYF
TGTGCCAGCAGCCCCGGACGGGGGGTCACCTACGAGCAGTACTTC
>.|TRBV6-1|TRBD2|TRBJ2-3
CASSEELAGTDTQYF
TGTGCCAGCAGTGAAGAACTAGCGGGCACAGATACGCAGTATTTT
>.|TRBV19|TRBD1|TRBJ1-2
CASSMEIPAGGDYGYTF
TGTGCCAGTAGTATGGAGATTCCGGCAGGGGGAGACTATGGCTACACCTTC
>many|TRBV7-8|.|TRBJ2-3
CASSLALAGARGDTQYF
TGTGCCAGCAGCTTAGCGCTCGCGGGGGCCCGCGGAGATACGCAGTATTTT
>many|TRBV7-2|.|TRBJ2-3
CASSRPGYTQYF
TGTGCCAGCAGCCGACCCGGATATACGCAGTATTTT
>many|TRBV7-6|TRBD1|TRBJ2-1
CASSFYRGQNEQFF
TGTGCCAGCAGCTTTTACAGGGGGCAGAATGAGCAGTTCTTC
>many|TRBV7-2|TRBD2|TRBJ2-3
CASGRQRGASTDTQYF
TGTGCCAGCGGGCGGCAGCGGGGTGCAAGCACAGATACGCAGTATTTT
>many|TRBV7-6|.|TRBJ1-1
CASSLKKGTEAFF
TGTGCCAGCAGCTTAAAAAAAGGGACTGAAGCTTTCTTT
>.|TRBV6-1|TRBD2|TRBJ2-5
CASRRDYSETQYF
TGTGCCAGCAGGAGGGACTATTCAGAGACCCAGTACTTC
>.|TRBV18|.|TRBJ1-1
CASQPLPGTDTEAFF
TGTGCCAGCCAACCACTACCCGGGACTGACACTGAAGCTTTCTTT
>.|TRBV6-6|.|TRBJ2-7
CASSSGGIYEQYF
TGTGCCAGCAGCTCCGGGGGTATCTACGAGCAGTACTTC
>few|TRBV7-9|.|TRBJ2-2
CASPGHTNTGELFF
TGTGCCAGCCCGGGACACACGAACACCGGGGAGCTGTTTTTT
>.|TRBV7-2|TRBD1|TRBJ2-7
CASRKDRAGSYEQYF
TGTGCCAGCAGGAAAGACAGGGCCGGATCCTACGAGCAGTACTTC
>.|TRBV12-3/TRBV12-4|.|TRBJ1-5
CASSPLIAPYSNQPQHF
TGTGCCAGCAGCCCTCTGATCGCACCCTATAGCAATCAGCCCCAGCATTTT
>many|TRBV12-3/TRBV12-4|.|TRBJ2-2
CASNWRGGGDNTGELFF
TGTGCCAGCAACTGGCGCGGAGGGGGCGATAACACCGGGGAGCTGTTTTTT
>.|TRBV7-8|.|TRBJ2-2
CASSPTGRGTGELFF
TGTGCCAGCAGCCCGACAGGACGGGGCACCGGGGAGCTGTTTTTT
>.|TRBV19|.|TRBJ1-4
CASSSGPWATNEKLFF
TGTGCCAGTAGTTCCGGGCCCTGGGCAACTAATGAAAAACTGTTTTTT
>.|TRBV11-2|.|TRBJ1-5
CASSQIGGSNQPQHF
TGTGCCAGCAGCCAGATCGGGGGAAGCAATCAGCCCCAGCATTTT
>.|TRBV11-3|.|TRBJ2-2
CATSLRGNTGELFF
TGTGCCACCAGCTTAAGGGGTAACACCGGGGAGCTGTTTTTT
>once|TRBV2|.|TRBJ2-1
CASREGDEPFF
TGTGCCAGCCGTGAGGGGGATGAGCCGTTCTTC
>.|TRBV12-3/TRBV12-4|TRBD1|TRBJ2-3
CSSSQPTGSDTQYF
TGTTCCAGCAGTCAACCGACAGGGTCAGATACGCAGTATTTT
>many|TRBV12-3/TRBV12-4|TRBD1|TRBJ2-2
CASSWTGGTGELFF
TGTGCCAGCAGCTGGACAGGGGGCACCGGGGAGCTGTTTTTT
>.|TRBV7-6|TRBD1|TRBJ2-3
CASSLQGQGADTQYF
TGTGCCAGCAGCTTACAGGGACAGGGGGCAGATACGCAGTATTTT
>many|TRBV6-1|TRBD2|TRBJ2-3
CAARSRGGPDTQYF
TGTGCCGCACGATCGCGGGGGGGCCCAGATACGCAGTATTTT
>few|TRBV11-2|.|TRBJ1-2
CASTHFSYGYTF
TGTGCCAGCACCCACTTTTCCTATGGCTACACCTTC
>few|TRBV18|.|TRBJ2-3
CASSPVGVEDTQYF
TGTGCCAGCTCACCAGTAGGGGTCGAAGATACGCAGTATTTT
>.|TRBV28|.|TRBJ1-5
CASSFWGTAYDNQPQHF
TGTGCCAGCAGTTTTTGGGGGACCGCTTACGACAATCAGCCCCAGCATTTT
>.|TRBV12-3/TRBV12-4|.|TRBJ1-4
CASSLSPRNEKLFF
TGTGCCAGCAGTTTAAGCCCCCGTAATGAAAAACTGTTTTTT
>.|TRBV7-9|TRBD1|TRBJ1-2
CASSSGQGGDGYTF
TGTGCCAGCAGCTCGGGACAGGGGGGAGATGGCTACACCTTC